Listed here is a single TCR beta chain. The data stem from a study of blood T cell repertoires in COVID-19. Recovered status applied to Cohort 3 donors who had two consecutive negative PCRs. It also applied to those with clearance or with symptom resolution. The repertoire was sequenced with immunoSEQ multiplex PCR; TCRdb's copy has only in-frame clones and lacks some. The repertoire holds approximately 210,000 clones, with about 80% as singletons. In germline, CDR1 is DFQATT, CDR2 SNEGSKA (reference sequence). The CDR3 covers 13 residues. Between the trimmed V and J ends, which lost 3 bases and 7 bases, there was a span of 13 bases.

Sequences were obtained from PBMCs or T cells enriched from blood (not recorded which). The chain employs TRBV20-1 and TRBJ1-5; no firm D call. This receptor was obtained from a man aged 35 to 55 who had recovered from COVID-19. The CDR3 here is CSASSSRRQPQHF. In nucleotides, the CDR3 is TGCAGTGCTAGTAGTTCAAGGAGACAGCCCCAGCATTTT.